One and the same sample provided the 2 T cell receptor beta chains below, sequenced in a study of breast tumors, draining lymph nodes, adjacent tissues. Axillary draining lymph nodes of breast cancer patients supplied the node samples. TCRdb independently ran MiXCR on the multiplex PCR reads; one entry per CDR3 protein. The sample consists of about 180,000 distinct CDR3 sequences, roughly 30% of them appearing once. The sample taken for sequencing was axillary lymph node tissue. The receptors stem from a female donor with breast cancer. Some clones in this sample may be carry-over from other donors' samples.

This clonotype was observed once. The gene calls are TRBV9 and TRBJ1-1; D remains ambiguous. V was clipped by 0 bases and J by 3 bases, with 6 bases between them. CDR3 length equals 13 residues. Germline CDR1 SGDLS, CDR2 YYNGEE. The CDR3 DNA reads TGTGCCAGCAGCGTAGGTGGGCACACTGAAGCTTTCTTT. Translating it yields CASSVGGHTEAFF.

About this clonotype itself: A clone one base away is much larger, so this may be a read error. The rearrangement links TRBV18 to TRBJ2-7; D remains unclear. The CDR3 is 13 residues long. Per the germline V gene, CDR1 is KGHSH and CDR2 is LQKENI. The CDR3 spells CASPPADFGEQYF. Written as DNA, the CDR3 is TGTGCCAGCCCACCGGCCGACTTTGGCGAGCAGTACTTC.